This T cell receptor (beta chain) was documented in a study of blood T cell repertoires in COVID-19. As for the study in general: Nucleic acid was either cDNA or gDNA, and it came from T cells, B-cell-depleted T cells, or PBMCs.

Measured with immunoSEQ multiplex PCR; TCRdb has only the in-frame clones, and not every one. The sample lists fewer than 200,000 clones; around 83% were seen once. This clone was picked up a small number of times. Participants had their cohort set by participant-reported clinical history. CDR3 length: 17 residues. The V gene's germline CDR1 is SGHNT and CDR2 YYREEE (reference sequence). V was shortened by 1 base and J by 1 base, with 16 bases between the two germline ends. Sequenced input: PBMCs or T cells enriched from blood (not recorded which). This TCR was recovered from a woman in her 50s in a cohort exposed to, infected with or recovered from COVID-19 (not recorded which). V gene TRBV5-4 combines with J gene TRBJ2-3, with D tentatively TRBD1 (5 bases). The DNA for the CDR3 is TGTGCCAGCAGCTTGTTCATTAGGACACTCCGCACAGATACGCAGTATTTT. It encodes CASSLFIRTLRTDTQYF.